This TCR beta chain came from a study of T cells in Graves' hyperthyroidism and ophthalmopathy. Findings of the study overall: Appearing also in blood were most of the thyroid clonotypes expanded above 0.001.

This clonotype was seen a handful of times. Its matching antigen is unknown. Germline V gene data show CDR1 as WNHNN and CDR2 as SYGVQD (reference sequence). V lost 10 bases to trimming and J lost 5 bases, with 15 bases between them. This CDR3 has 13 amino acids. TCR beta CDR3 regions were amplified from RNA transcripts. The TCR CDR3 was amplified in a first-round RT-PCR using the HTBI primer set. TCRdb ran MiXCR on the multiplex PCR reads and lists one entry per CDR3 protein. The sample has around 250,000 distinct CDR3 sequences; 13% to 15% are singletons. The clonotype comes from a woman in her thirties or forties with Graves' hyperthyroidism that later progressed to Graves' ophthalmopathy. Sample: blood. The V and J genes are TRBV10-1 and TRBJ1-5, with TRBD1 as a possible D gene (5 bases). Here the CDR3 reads CATSLGLDQPQHF. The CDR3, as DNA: TGCGCCACCTCCTTGGGGCTGGATCAGCCCCAGCATTTT.